Below are 10 T cell receptor beta chains sequenced from a single sample in a study of T cells after posttransplantation cyclophosphamide. Method: immunoSEQ multiplex PCR; TCRdb's copy keeps in-frame clones and lacks some. Of roughly 1,400 clones listed, about three quarters are singletons. Cyclophosphamide on days +3 and +4 followed busulfan-fludarabine conditioning and a marrow graft. The sequenced sample was CD4+ T cells sorted from PBMCs, obtained after allogeneic stem cell transplant with posttransplant cyclophosphamide. The receptors stem from a male patient in his forties or fifties who received an allogeneic stem cell transplant from an unrelated donor, was CMV-positive, and had acute GVHD only. Some T cells may be provided by the graft donor.

V and J are TRBV6-1 and TRBJ1-5, with TRBD1 matching 8 bases. V was clipped by 1 base and J by 3 bases; unmatched bases: 2. Germline V gene lookup returns CDR1 MNHNS and CDR2 SASEGT. The CDR3 has 15 residues. CDR3 DNA sequence: TGTGCCAGCAGTGAAGGGGGACAGGTCAATCAGCCCCAGCATTTT. Its protein product is CASSEGGQVNQPQHF.

The chain uses TRBV5-1 and TRBJ2-7; 8 positions match TRBD2. In germline, CDR1 is SGHRS, CDR2 YFSETQ. The CDR3 sequence is 16 residues long. Losses at the gene ends were 2 bases for V and 0 bases for J; bases not matched to a gene: 7. CDR3 coding DNA: TGCGCCAGCAGCTTCCTCGGCGGGGGGTCCTCCTACGAGCAGTACTTC. It yields the protein CASSFLGGGSSYEQYF.

The chain joins TRBV5-1 to TRBJ1-1, with D tentatively TRBD1 (6 bases). Trimming stripped 4 bases from V and 6 bases from J, with 13 bases between. The CDR3 is 13 residues long. Per the germline V gene, CDR1 is SGHRS and CDR2 is YFSETQ. Here the CDR3 DNA reads TGCGCCAGCAGCGAGGGGGTAGAGTCTGAAGCTTTCTTT. Translating gives CASSEGVESEAFF.

The rearrangement joins TRBV4-1 to TRBJ2-7, with D tentatively TRBD1 (5 bases). Germline V lookup: CDR1 MGHRA, CDR2 YSYEKL. This CDR3 comprises 16 residues. V lost 3 bases and J 3 bases, leaving 18 bases between the germline ends. Here the CDR3 DNA reads TGCGCCAGCAGCCAGCATACAGGAAGGCGTTACTACGAGCAGTACTTC. As protein: CASSQHTGRRYYEQYF.

V and J are TRBV7-6 and TRBJ2-3, with TRBD1 as a possible D gene (7 bases). V lost 7 bases to trimming and J lost 1 base, with 12 bases between them. This CDR3 has 14 residues. Per germline, CDR1 SGHVS and CDR2 FNYEAQ. The CDR3 nucleotides are TGTGCCAGCACCCAGGGGGGAGGCACAGATACGCAGTATTTT. Translating gives CASTQGGGTDTQYF.

The chain is built from TRBV6-5 and TRBJ1-2; unclear D gene. Deletions cut 5 bases from V and 2 bases from J, with 12 bases between. CDR1 is MNHEY and CDR2 is SVGAGI in the germline V gene. The CDR3 contains 14 residues. The CDR3 sequence: CASSETPENYGYTF. The CDR3 DNA follows: TGTGCCAGCAGTGAAACCCCGGAGAACTATGGCTACACCTTC.

V and J are TRBV27 and TRBJ2-3, with 7 nucleotides matching TRBD2. The length of the CDR3 is 16 residues. In germline, CDR1 is MNHEY, CDR2 SMNVEV (reference sequence). Germline trimming cut 1 base from V and 2 bases from J; bases unmatched to any gene: 6. CDR3 coding DNA: TGTGCCAGCAGTTTATTTTTCCTAGCGGCCACAGATACGCAGTATTTT. Translating it yields CASSLFFLAATDTQYF.

J is TRBJ1-6 and V is TRBV7-2; TRBD1 aligns across 10 bases. CDR1 SGHTA and CDR2 FQGNSA come from the germline V gene. This CDR3 region has 15 residues. The V and J ends lost 4 bases and 8 bases, in that order; junction bases with no gene match: 5. For the CDR3, the DNA is TGTGCCAGCAGCTCCGGACAGGGGGGCGATTCACCCCTCCACTTT. Translated: CASSSGQGGDSPLHF.

This clone came up a few times. V gene TRBV6-1 combines with J gene TRBJ2-7; TRBD1 matches at 10 bases. V lost 7 bases to trimming and J lost 6 bases; unmatched junction nucleotides: 3. The CDR3 runs to 12 residues. Germline-derived CDR1 and CDR2 are MNHNS and SASEGT. CDR3 protein: CASTDRGLEQYF. Here the CDR3 DNA reads TGTGCCAGCACTGACAGGGGGCTCGAGCAGTACTTC.

This rearrangement joins TRBV18 to TRBJ2-3, with 7 bases identical to TRBD2. In germline, CDR1 is KGHSH, CDR2 LQKENI. This CDR3 comprises 15 residues. The J segment lost 5 bases and the V segment lost 4 bases, leaving 9 bases of the junction unmatched. The CDR3 region is CASSHGRADRDTQYF. Here the CDR3 DNA reads TGTGCCAGCTCACATGGGAGGGCCGATAGAGATACGCAGTATTTT.